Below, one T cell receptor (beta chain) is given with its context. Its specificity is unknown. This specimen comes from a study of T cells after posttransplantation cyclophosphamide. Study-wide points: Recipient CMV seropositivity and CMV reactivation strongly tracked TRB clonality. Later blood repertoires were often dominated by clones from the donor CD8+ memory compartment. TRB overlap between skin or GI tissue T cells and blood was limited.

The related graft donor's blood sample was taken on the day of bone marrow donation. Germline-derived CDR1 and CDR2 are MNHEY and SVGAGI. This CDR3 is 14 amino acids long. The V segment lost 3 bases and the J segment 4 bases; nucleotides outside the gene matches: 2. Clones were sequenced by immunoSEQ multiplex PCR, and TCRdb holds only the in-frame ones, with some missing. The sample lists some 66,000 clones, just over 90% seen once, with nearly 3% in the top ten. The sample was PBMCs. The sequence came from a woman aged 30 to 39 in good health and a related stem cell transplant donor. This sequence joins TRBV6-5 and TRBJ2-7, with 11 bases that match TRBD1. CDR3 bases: TGTGCCAGCAGTTATGGACAGGGGGCATACGAGCAGTACTTC. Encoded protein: CASSYGQGAYEQYF.